The 22 T cell receptor beta chains below were found in one sample sequenced in a study of T cell changes during pregnancy in multiple sclerosis. Sequencing was performed with immunoSEQ multiplex PCR; in TCRdb, only in-frame clones are kept and a portion is missing. Found here are about 18,000 clones, about 84% of them singletons; the top ten hold more than 9%. Specimen: CD8+ T cells from peripheral blood mononuclear cells, collected after pregnancy. The receptors come from a female donor with multiple sclerosis, enrolled in a pregnancy study.

This chain joins TRBV4-3 and TRBJ2-7; 7 positions match TRBD1. This CDR3 has 15 residues. CDR1 and CDR2 from the germline V gene are LGHNA and YSLEER. V gave up 0 bases and J gave up 3 bases; unmatched junction bases: 5. The CDR3 sequence is CASSQENTGVYEQYF. The DNA of the CDR3 is TGCGCCAGCAGCCAAGAAAATACAGGGGTCTACGAGCAGTACTTC.

This clone has a handful of counts. The CDR3 DNA reads as TGTGCCAGCAGTGACGGGACTAGCGGGGGGGCAGATACGCAGTATTTT. The encoded protein is CASSDGTSGGADTQYF. The J gene is TRBJ2-3, the V gene TRBV6-4; the match to TRBD2 covers 16 bases. The CDR3 covers 16 residues. Per germline, CDR1 MRHNA and CDR2 SNTAGT. Germline trimming cut 2 bases from V and 4 bases from J; bases unmatched to any gene: 0.

The chain couples TRBV27 to TRBJ2-2, with a weak D call TRBD1 (6 bases). Germline V gene data show CDR1 as MNHEY and CDR2 as SMNVEV (reference sequence). V was cut by 4 bases and J by 6 bases, with 15 bases left in between. The CDR3 consists of 15 residues. CDR3: CASSSANRASGELFF. The CDR3 DNA is TGTGCCAGCAGTTCCGCTAACAGGGCATCCGGGGAGCTGTTTTTT.

The genes are TRBV9 and TRBJ2-3, with 13 bases identical to TRBD2. The J segment lost 2 bases and the V segment lost 2 bases, leaving 8 bases of the junction unmatched. Germline-derived CDR1 and CDR2 are SGDLS and YYNGEE. CDR3 length equals 18 residues. CDR3 nucleotides: TGTGCCAGCAGCGTGCAGACTGGGACTAGCGGGAACACAGATACGCAGTATTTT. This codes for CASSVQTGTSGNTDTQYF. Together with reference TRBV9 and TRBJ2-3, the CDR3 gives the full variable domain: DSGVTQTPKHLITATGQRVTLRCSPRSGDLSVYWYQQSLDQGLQFLIQYYNGEERAKGNILERFSAQQFPDLHSELNLSSLELGDSALYFCASSVQTGTSGNTDTQYFGPGTRLTVL.

The V gene is TRBV30, the J gene TRBJ2-7; 14 bases are a match to TRBD2. Germline loops: CDR1 GTSNPN, CDR2 SVGIG (reference sequence). The V segment lost 4 bases and the J segment 6 bases; nucleotides outside the gene matches: 8. The CDR3 covers 15 residues. CDR3 amino acids: CAWTGTSGRSTEQYF. CDR3 sequence (DNA): TGTGCCTGGACCGGGACTAGCGGGAGATCTACCGAGCAGTACTTC.

This chain joins TRBV6-4 and TRBJ2-3, with D possibly TRBD1 on 5 matching bases. CDR1 MRHNA and CDR2 SNTAGT come from the germline V gene. Between the trimmed V and J ends, which lost 5 bases and 2 bases, there was a span of 8 bases. The CDR3 spans 13 residues. The CDR3 protein is CASSPGITDTQYF. CDR3 DNA sequence: TGTGCCAGCAGTCCAGGGATCACAGATACGCAGTATTTT.

The chain has TRBV5-6 and TRBJ2-5, with 7 bases lining up with TRBD2. Per the germline V gene, CDR1 is SGHDT and CDR2 is YYEEEE. This CDR3 spans 14 amino acids. With V trimmed by 0 bases and J by 4 bases, 3 bases remained unmatched. The CDR3 nucleotides are TGTGCCAGCAGCTTGGCCAGACTAGCAGAGACCCAGTACTTC. Translation: CASSLARLAETQYF.

V gene TRBV7-9 combines with J gene TRBJ2-1; tentative D call: TRBD1 (6 bases). The ends were cut back, 7 bases at V and 2 bases at J, with 12 bases in the middle. The CDR3 spans 14 residues. CDR1 and CDR2 from the germline V gene are SEHNR and FQNEAQ (reference sequence). DNA of the CDR3: TGTGCCAGCAACCTCAGGGGAACCTACAATGAGCAGTTCTTC. Its protein product is CASNLRGTYNEQFF.

The chain joins TRBV27 to TRBJ2-3; the D is unclear. The CDR3 totals 14 residues. Trimming removed 3 bases at V and 2 bases at J, with 9 bases between. In germline, CDR1 is MNHEY, CDR2 SMNVEV (reference sequence). In DNA form, the CDR3 reads TGTGCCAGCAGTTTGGCAGGTCTCACAGATACGCAGTATTTT. Translated, it gives CASSLAGLTDTQYF.

This clone came up once. The chain links TRBV15 to TRBJ2-1, with TRBD2 identical over 8 bases. V shed 6 bases, J shed 4 bases, and the junction held 8 bases outside the gene matches. In germline, CDR1 is LNHNV, CDR2 YYDKDF (reference sequence). The CDR3 sequence is 15 residues long. The CDR3 bases are TGTGCCACCAGTCAAAGACGGGAGGGTTACAATGAGCAGTTCTTC. Translated: CATSQRREGYNEQFF.

This sequence joins TRBV7-9 and TRBJ1-4, with TRBD1 identical over 7 bases. The CDR3 spans 14 residues. The V and J ends lost 5 bases and 8 bases, in that order; junction bases with no gene match: 8. Germline loops: CDR1 SEHNR, CDR2 FQNEAQ (reference sequence). The CDR3 coding sequence is TGTGCCAGCAGCGCGGACAGGCCGGGGGAAAAACTGTTTTTT. It yields the protein CASSADRPGEKLFF.

The chain is built from TRBV6-5 and TRBJ2-7; maybe TRBD2 (6 bases). CDR1 and CDR2 (germline): MNHEY, SVGAGI. Trimming removed 5 bases at V and 4 bases at J, with 12 bases between. The CDR3 runs 13 residues. CDR3 nucleotides: TGTGCCAGCAGTCGCGTGGAGGGTTACGAGCAGTACTTC. Protein product: CASSRVEGYEQYF.

The gene calls are TRBV19 and TRBJ2-1; 13 bases match TRBD2. CDR3 size: 17 residues. With 5 bases clipped from V and 1 base from J, the junction kept 5 bases outside the gene matches. Germline loops: CDR1 LNHDA, CDR2 SQIVND (reference sequence). The DNA for the CDR3 is TGTGCCAGTAGTCTCTGGACTAGCGGGAGTTCCTACAATGAGCAGTTCTTC. This translates into CASSLWTSGSSYNEQFF. The entire variable domain, with the rest obtained from reference TRBV19 and TRBJ2-1, is as follows: DGGITQSPKYLFRKEGQNVTLSCEQNLNHDAMYWYRQDPGQGLRLIYYSQIVNDFQKGDIAEGYSVSREKKESFPLTVTSAQKNPTAFYLCASSLWTSGSSYNEQFFGPGTRLTVL.

This chain links TRBV5-6 with TRBJ2-7, with D perhaps TRBD1 (5 bases). The CDR3 runs to 15 residues. Trimming cost V 4 bases and J 2 bases, with 16 bases left between them. Germline CDR1 is SGHDT and CDR2 is YYEEEE. CDR3 bases: TGTGCCAGCAGCCTACGGACATCCTTGCCCTACGAGCAGTACTTC. Translation: CASSLRTSLPYEQYF.

The chain joins TRBV28 to TRBJ1-2, with 9 bases fitting TRBD1. The CDR3 contains 16 residues. The V and J ends lost 6 bases and 3 bases, in that order; junction bases with no gene match: 11. The V gene's germline CDR1 is MDHEN and CDR2 SYDVKM. The CDR3 here is CASSTHWDRVDYGYTF. The CDR3 bases are TGTGCCAGCAGCACCCACTGGGACAGGGTCGACTATGGCTACACCTTC.

This sequence joins TRBV27 and TRBJ1-1, with D perhaps matching TRBD1 (6 bases). The length of the CDR3 is 17 residues. The germline V gene has CDR1 MNHEY and CDR2 SMNVEV (reference sequence). V was trimmed by 2 bases and J by 3 bases, leaving 19 bases between them. The chain's CDR3 is CASSLTLGTLGDTEAFF. CDR3 coding DNA: TGTGCCAGCAGTTTAACCCTAGGGACACTGGGGGACACTGAAGCTTTCTTT.

J is TRBJ2-6 and V is TRBV6-5; D perhaps matches TRBD1 (5 bases). The CDR3 consists of 12 residues. V was cut by 6 bases and J by 13 bases, with 13 bases left in between. CDR1 MNHEY and CDR2 SVGAGI come from the germline V gene. The CDR3 region is CASSQGEGVLTF. Here the CDR3 DNA reads TGTGCCAGCAGCCAAGGGGAAGGAGTCCTGACTTTC.

This clone was seen a few times. The chain is built from TRBV6-5 and TRBJ2-2, with TRBD1 identical over 7 bases. With V trimmed by 6 bases and J by 0 bases, 4 bases remained unmatched. The CDR3 sequence is 15 residues long. Germline V gene lookup returns CDR1 MNHEY and CDR2 SVGAGI. The CDR3, as DNA: TGTGCCAGCAGCCAAGGGACAGCGAACACCGGGGAGCTGTTTTTT. It encodes CASSQGTANTGELFF.

In nucleotides, the CDR3 is TGTGCCTGGTGCTATACGCCGGGGGACATTCAGTACTTC. Protein sequence: CAWCYTPGDIQYF. The chain couples TRBV30 to TRBJ2-4; TRBD2 is a possible D gene (6 bases). The CDR3 runs to 13 residues. Germline V gives CDR1 GTSNPN, CDR2 SVGIG (reference sequence). V was shortened by 5 bases and J by 8 bases, with 16 bases between the two germline ends.

V gene TRBV7-3 combines with J gene TRBJ2-5; 11 bases agree with TRBD1. The V gene end was trimmed by 5 bases and the J gene end by 4 bases; junction bases not matched to a gene: 9. Germline loops: CDR1 SGHTA, CDR2 FQGTGA. The CDR3 totals 16 residues. CDR3 protein: CASSIGTGGLLETQYF. DNA of the CDR3: TGTGCCAGCAGCATCGGGACAGGGGGTTTGTTAGAGACCCAGTACTTC.

This clone has just a few counts. The chain joins TRBV19 to TRBJ1-2; 7 bases fit TRBD1. Germline CDR1 and CDR2: LNHDA and SQIVND (reference sequence). The trim removed 7 bases at V and 1 base at J, leaving 15 bases unmatched. The CDR3 extends over 17 amino acids. The CDR3 nucleotides read TGTGCCAGTATGGGAAACCGGGACAGAATTTTTAACTATGGCTACACCTTC. Protein product: CASMGNRDRIFNYGYTF.

This clone qualifies as medium-sized. The V call is TRBV11-1, the J call TRBJ2-1; 8 bases align to TRBD1. The CDR3 extends over 15 amino acids. J gave up 5 bases and V 3 bases, and 6 bases lay outside the gene matches. Germline V CDR1 and CDR2: SGHAT, FQDESV (reference sequence). This CDR3 is CASSFAGGYHNEQFF. DNA of the CDR3: TGTGCCAGCAGCTTCGCAGGGGGCTACCACAATGAGCAGTTCTTC. The full variable domain, its missing parts supplied by reference TRBV11-1 and TRBJ2-1, is EAEVAQSPRYKITEKSQAVAFWCDPISGHATLYWYRQILGQGPELLVQFQDESVVDDSQLPKDRFSAERLKGVDSTLKIQPAELGDSAMYLCASSFAGGYHNEQFFGPGTRLTVL.